What follows are 10 T cell receptor beta chains derived from one specimen sequenced in a study of blood T cell repertoires in COVID-19. The repertoire was sequenced with immunoSEQ multiplex PCR; TCRdb's copy has only in-frame clones and lacks some. The repertoire consists of around 130,000 clones, with roughly 80% occurring once and the leading ten covering approximately 1.6%. Sequences were obtained from PBMCs or T cells enriched from blood (not recorded which). The source is a woman in her late teens or twenties who had been exposed to COVID-19.

In DNA, the CDR3 is TGCAGCGTTGAAGATCCAGGCAGGAACTATGGCTACACCTTC. It specifies CSVEDPGRNYGYTF. This sequence joins TRBV29-1 and TRBJ1-2; D not resolved. V lost 0 bases, J lost 2 bases, and 10 bases lay in between. This CDR3 is 14 amino acids long. CDR1 and CDR2 (germline): SQVTM, ANQGSEA. Combining the CDR3 with reference TRBV29-1 and TRBJ1-2 gives the whole variable domain SAVISQKPSRDICQRGTSLTIQCQVDSQVTMMFWYRQQPGQSLTLIATANQGSEATYESGFVIDKFPISRPNLTFSTLTVSNMSPEDSSIYLCSVEDPGRNYGYTFGSGTRLTVV.

This clone was found a few times. J is TRBJ2-6 and V is TRBV2; TRBD1 might be the D (6 bases). The germline CDR1 and CDR2 sequences are SNHLY and FYNNEI. V was cut by 4 bases and J by 2 bases, with 18 bases left in between. The CDR3 length is 18 residues. The CDR3 sequence: CASSVLRPDSPGANVLTF. DNA of the CDR3: TGTGCCAGCAGTGTATTACGTCCGGACAGCCCTGGGGCCAACGTCCTGACTTTC.

This chain connects TRBV30 to TRBJ1-6, with a weak D call TRBD1 (5 bases). V was trimmed by 4 bases and J by 5 bases, leaving 12 bases between them. Germline CDR1 is GTSNPN and CDR2 is SVGIG (reference sequence). The CDR3 loop spans 14 amino acids. CDR3 bases: TGTGCCTGGAACCCGGGACTGCATAATTCACCCCTCCACTTT. The encoded protein is CAWNPGLHNSPLHF.

This clone was seen only a few times. This CDR3 reads CASSLDRGFTYEQYF. The CDR3, as DNA: TGTGCCAGCAGCTTAGACAGGGGATTCACCTACGAGCAGTACTTC. The chain employs TRBV7-6 and TRBJ2-7, with 7 nucleotides matching TRBD1. Germline V CDR1 and CDR2: SGHVS, FNYEAQ. This CDR3 spans 15 amino acids. Trimming removed 1 base from V and 2 bases from J; junction bases left unmatched: 5.

J is TRBJ2-5 and V is TRBV6-2 or TRBV6-3, with 7 bases identical to TRBD2. The germline V gene has CDR1 MNHEY and CDR2 SVGEGT. The CDR3 runs 16 residues. V was clipped by 4 bases and J by 2 bases; unmatched bases: 10. CDR3 sequence reads: CASSSHGLGPQETQYF. CDR3 bases: TGTGCCAGCAGTTCTCACGGACTAGGTCCACAAGAGACCCAGTACTTC.

V gene TRBV3-1 (or the pseudogene TRBV3-2) combines with J gene TRBJ2-1; D unresolved. Trimming stripped 4 bases from V and 0 bases from J, with 7 bases between. The germline V gene encodes CDR1 LGHDT and CDR2 YNNKEL (reference sequence). The CDR3 spans 14 residues. CDR3 sequence (DNA): TGTGCCAGCAGCCCCCACAGCTCCTACAATGAGCAGTTCTTC. This encodes CASSPHSSYNEQFF.

This clone appeared a few times. This chain joins TRBV6-5 and TRBJ1-2; TRBD1 might be the D (5 bases). The V and J ends lost 2 bases and 4 bases respectively, with 8 bases between them. The CDR3 runs 13 residues. Looked up from germline, CDR1 is MNHEY and CDR2 is SVGAGI. CDR3 residues: CASSYGGSYGYTF. The CDR3 DNA follows: TGTGCCAGCAGTTACGGGGGGTCCTATGGCTACACCTTC.

The chain couples TRBV28 to TRBJ2-7, with D maybe TRBD1 (6 bases). With 6 bases removed from V and 2 bases from J, the gap between germline ends came to 17 bases. Germline V gene data show CDR1 as MDHEN and CDR2 as SYDVKM. The CDR3 covers 15 residues. CDR3: CASRLRPGQTYEQYF. CDR3 coding DNA: TGTGCCAGCAGACTTCGCCCGGGACAAACCTACGAGCAGTACTTC.

J is TRBJ1-1 and V is TRBV3-1 (or the pseudogene TRBV3-2); 11 bases are shared with TRBD1. The V gene end was trimmed by 4 bases and the J gene end by 5 bases; junction bases not matched to a gene: 3. Germline CDR1 and CDR2: LGHDT and YNNKEL (reference sequence). The CDR3 length is 14 residues. CDR3 sequence (DNA): TGTGCCAGCAGCCCGGGACAGGGGGGTACTGAAGCTTTCTTT. Amino acids: CASSPGQGGTEAFF.

The rearrangement links TRBV30 to TRBJ1-1; D gene uncertain. CDR3 length equals 13 residues. Trimming took 0 bases from V and 2 from J, leaving 7 bases between them. The germline gives CDR1 GTSNPN, CDR2 SVGIG (reference sequence). CDR3 sequence: CAWSVLGNTEAFF. CDR3 bases: TGTGCCTGGAGTGTACTAGGAAACACTGAAGCTTTCTTT.